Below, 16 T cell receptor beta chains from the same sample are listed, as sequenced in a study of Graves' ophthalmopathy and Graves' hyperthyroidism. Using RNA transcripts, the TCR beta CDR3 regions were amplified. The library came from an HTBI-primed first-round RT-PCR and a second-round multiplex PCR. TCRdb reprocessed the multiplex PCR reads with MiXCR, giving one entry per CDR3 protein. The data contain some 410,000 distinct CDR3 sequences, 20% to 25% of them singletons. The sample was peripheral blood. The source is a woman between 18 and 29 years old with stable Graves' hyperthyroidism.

CDR3 coding DNA: TGTGCCAGCAGCCTTCACGGACAGACCGACCGGAAGGCCCAGTACTTC. Translation: CASSLHGQTDRKAQYF. The chain links TRBV12-3 or TRBV12-4 to TRBJ2-5, with D perhaps TRBD1 (6 bases). The V and J ends lost 6 bases and 9 bases respectively, with 26 bases between them. The CDR3 runs to 16 residues.

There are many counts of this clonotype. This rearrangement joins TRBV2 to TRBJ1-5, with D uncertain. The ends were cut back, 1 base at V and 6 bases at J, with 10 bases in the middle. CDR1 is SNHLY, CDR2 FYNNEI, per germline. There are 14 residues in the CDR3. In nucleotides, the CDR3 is TGTGCCAGCAGTGAAGAGTATCTGGGTCAGCCCCAGCATTTT. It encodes CASSEEYLGQPQHF. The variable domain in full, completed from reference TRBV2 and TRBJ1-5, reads EPEVTQTPSHQVTQMGQEVILRCVPISNHLYFYWYRQILGQKVEFLVSFYNNEISEKSEIFDDQFSVERPDGSNFTLKIRSTKLEDSAMYFCASSEEYLGQPQHFGDGTRLSIL.

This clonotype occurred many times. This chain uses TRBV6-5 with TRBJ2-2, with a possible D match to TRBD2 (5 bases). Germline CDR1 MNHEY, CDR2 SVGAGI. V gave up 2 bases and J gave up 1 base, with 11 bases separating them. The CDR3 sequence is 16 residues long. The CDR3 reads CASSYDASQNTGELFF. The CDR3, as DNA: TGTGCCAGCAGTTACGATGCTAGCCAGAACACCGGGGAGCTGTTTTTT.

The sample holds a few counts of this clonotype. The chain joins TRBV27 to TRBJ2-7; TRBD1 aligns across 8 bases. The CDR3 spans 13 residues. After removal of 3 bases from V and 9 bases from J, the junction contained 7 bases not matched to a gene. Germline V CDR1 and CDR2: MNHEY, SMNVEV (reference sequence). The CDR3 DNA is TGTGCCAGCAGTTTCGGGCAGGGGGCTGCGCAGTACTTC. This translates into CASSFGQGAAQYF.

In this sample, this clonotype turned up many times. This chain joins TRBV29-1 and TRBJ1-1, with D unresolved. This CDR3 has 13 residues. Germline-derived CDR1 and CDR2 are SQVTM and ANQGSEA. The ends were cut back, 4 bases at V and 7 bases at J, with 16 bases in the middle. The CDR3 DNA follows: TGCAGCGTTGCGACTTTGTGGACCCTTGAAGCTTTCTTT. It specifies CSVATLWTLEAFF.

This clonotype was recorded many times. The DNA of the CDR3 is TGTGCCAGCAGCCGCGGATTGGCGGGAGGCAACACCGGGGAGCTGTTTTTT. Translated, it gives CASSRGLAGGNTGELFF. V gene TRBV6-2 or TRBV6-3 combines with J gene TRBJ2-2; TRBD2 aligns across 8 bases. Germline V CDR1 and CDR2: MNHEY, SVGEGT. J gave up 2 bases and V 6 bases, and 11 bases lay outside the gene matches. This CDR3 is built from 17 residues.

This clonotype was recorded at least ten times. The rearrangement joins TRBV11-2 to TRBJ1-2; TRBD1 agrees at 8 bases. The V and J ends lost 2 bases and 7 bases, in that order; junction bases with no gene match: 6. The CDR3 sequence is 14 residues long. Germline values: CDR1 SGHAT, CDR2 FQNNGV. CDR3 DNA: TGTGCCAGCAGCTTAAGTTCCAGGGGGCTTGGCTACACCTTC. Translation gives CASSLSSRGLGYTF. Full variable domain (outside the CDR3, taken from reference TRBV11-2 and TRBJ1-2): EAGVAQSPRYKIIEKRQSVAFWCNPISGHATLYWYQQILGQGPKLLIQFQNNGVVDDSQLPKDRFSAERLKGVDSTLKIQPAKLEDSAVYLCASSLSSRGLGYTFGSGTRLTVV.

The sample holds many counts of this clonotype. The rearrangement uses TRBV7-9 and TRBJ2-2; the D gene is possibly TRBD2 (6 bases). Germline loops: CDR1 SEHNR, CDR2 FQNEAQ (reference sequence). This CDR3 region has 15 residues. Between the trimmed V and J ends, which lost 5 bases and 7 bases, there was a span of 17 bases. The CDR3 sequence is CASSPLGGPDGELFF. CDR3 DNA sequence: TGTGCCAGCAGCCCCCTGGGAGGCCCGGACGGGGAGCTGTTTTTT.

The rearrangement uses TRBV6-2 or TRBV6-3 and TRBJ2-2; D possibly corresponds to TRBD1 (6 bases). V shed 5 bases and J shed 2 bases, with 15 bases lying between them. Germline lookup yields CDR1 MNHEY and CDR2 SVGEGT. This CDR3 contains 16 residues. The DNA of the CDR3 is TGTGCCAGCAGTCGTGCCGGGACAAGAAACACCGGGGAGCTGTTTTTT. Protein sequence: CASSRAGTRNTGELFF.

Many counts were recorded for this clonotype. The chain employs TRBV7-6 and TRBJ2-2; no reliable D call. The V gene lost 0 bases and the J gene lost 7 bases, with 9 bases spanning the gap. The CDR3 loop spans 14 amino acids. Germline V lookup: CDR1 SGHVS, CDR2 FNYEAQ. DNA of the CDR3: TGTGCCAGCAGCTTAGCGCTCGTGGGCGGGGAGCTGTTTTTT. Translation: CASSLALVGGELFF.

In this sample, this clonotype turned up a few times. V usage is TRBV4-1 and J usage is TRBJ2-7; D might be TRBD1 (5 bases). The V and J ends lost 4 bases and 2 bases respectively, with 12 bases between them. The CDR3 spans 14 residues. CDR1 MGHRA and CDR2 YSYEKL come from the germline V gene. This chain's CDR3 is CASSRLGHAYEQYF. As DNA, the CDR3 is TGCGCCAGCAGCCGCCTTGGACATGCCTACGAGCAGTACTTC.

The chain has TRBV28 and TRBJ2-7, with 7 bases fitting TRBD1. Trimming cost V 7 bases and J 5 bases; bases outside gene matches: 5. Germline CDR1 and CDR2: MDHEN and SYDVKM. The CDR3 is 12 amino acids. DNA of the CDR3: TGTGCCAGCACCGACAGGGTTAACGAGCAGTACTTC. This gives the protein CASTDRVNEQYF.

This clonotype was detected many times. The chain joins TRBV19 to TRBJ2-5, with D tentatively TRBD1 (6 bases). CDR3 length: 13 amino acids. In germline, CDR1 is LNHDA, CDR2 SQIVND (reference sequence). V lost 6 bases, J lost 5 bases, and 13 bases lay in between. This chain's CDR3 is CASRDSAGETQYF. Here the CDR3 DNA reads TGTGCCAGTAGGGACAGCGCCGGGGAGACCCAGTACTTC.

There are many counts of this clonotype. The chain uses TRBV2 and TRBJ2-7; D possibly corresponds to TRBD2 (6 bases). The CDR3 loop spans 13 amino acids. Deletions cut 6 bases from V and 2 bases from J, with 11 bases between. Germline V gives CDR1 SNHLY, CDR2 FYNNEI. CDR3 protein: CASRGRRAYEQYF. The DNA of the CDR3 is TGTGCCAGCAGGGGGAGGAGGGCCTACGAGCAGTACTTC.

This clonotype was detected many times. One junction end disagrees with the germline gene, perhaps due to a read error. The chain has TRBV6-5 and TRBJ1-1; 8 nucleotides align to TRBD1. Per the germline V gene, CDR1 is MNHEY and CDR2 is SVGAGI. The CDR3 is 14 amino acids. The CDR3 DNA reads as TGTGCCAGCAGTTACCGATCCGGACGGGACAGGCTCCTGTTT. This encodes CASSYRSGRDRLLF.

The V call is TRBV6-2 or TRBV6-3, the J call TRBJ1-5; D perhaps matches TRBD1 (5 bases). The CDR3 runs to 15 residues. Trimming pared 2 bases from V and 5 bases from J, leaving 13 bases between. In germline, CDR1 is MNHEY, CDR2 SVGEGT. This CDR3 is CASSYNPTDHQPQHF. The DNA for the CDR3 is TGTGCCAGCAGTTACAACCCGACAGACCATCAGCCCCAGCATTTT.